The sequence of this TCR beta chain was determined in a study of cytomegalovirus exposure and HLA in healthy donors. Study findings and constraints: Apart from CMV serostatus, no immune exposure information was available. The study flagged roughly 160 TCR beta chains as cytomegalovirus-associated.

The V end was cut by 5 bases, the J end by 2 bases, with 12 bases between. In germline, CDR1 is KGHSH, CDR2 LQKENI. The CDR3 totals 14 residues. Primers included in the PCR were 60 Vbeta and 13 Jbeta primers. Original processing methods: Counted up in a later analysis, unique TCR beta chains came to about 80 million, with some 11 million shared. Clones were sequenced by immunoSEQ multiplex PCR, and TCRdb holds only the in-frame ones, with some missing. Clone size and V and J calls were adopted from that table, with D and trimming inferred from the DNA. This sample yields 100,000 or so clones, of which 80% are seen a single time; roughly 2% belongs to the top ten. As concerns this clone: Its antigen is unknown.

The sequencing input was PBMCs. This TCR came from a man younger than 35 in good health and CMV-seronegative. The genes are TRBV18 and TRBJ1-1, with D hard to call. CDR3 residues: CASSVAQANTEAFF. Written as DNA, the CDR3 is TGTGCCAGCTCAGTTGCTCAGGCCAACACTGAAGCTTTCTTT.